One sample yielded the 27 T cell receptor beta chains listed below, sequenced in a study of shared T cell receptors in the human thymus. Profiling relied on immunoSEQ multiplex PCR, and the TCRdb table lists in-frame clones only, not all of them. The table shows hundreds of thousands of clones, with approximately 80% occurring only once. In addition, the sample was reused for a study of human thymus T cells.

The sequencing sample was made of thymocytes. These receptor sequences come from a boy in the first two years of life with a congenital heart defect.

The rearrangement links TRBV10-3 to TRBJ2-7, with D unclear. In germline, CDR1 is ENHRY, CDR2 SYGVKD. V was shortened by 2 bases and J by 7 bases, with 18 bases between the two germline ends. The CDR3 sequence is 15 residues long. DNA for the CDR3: TGTGCCATCAGTGAGGTTGGTGAGGAGTTTGGTGAGCAGTACTTC. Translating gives CAISEVGEEFGEQYF.

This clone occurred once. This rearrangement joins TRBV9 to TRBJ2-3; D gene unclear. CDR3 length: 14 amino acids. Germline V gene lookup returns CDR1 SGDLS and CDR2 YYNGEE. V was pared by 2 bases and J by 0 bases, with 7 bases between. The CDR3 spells CASSVNTSTDTQYF. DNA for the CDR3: TGTGCCAGCAGCGTTAACACGAGCACAGATACGCAGTATTTT.

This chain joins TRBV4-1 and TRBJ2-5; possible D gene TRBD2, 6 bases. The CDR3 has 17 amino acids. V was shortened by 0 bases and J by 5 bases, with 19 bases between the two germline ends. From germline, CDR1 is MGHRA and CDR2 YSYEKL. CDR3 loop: CASSQDEAGLGEETQYF. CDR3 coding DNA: TGCGCCAGCAGCCAAGATGAGGCGGGGCTGGGTGAGGAGACCCAGTACTTC.

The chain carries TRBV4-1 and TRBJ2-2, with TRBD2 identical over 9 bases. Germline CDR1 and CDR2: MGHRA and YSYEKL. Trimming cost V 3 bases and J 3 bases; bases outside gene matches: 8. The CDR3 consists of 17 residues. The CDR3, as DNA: TGCGCCAGCAGCCAGCGGGAGGGGGACACCCACACCGGGGAGCTGTTTTTT. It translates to CASSQREGDTHTGELFF.

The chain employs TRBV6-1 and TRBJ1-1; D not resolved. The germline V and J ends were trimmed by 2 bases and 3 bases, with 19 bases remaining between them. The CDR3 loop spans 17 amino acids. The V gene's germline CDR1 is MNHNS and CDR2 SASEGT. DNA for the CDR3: TGTGCCAGCAGTGAACCCTCGTTAGCGGGGTTGGACACTGAAGCTTTCTTT. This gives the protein CASSEPSLAGLDTEAFF.

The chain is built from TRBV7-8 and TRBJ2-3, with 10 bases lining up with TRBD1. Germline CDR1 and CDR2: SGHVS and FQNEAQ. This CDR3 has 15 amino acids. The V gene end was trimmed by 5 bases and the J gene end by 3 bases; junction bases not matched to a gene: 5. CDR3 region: CASSMGQGWTDTQYF. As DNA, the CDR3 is TGTGCCAGCAGCATGGGACAGGGGTGGACAGATACGCAGTATTTT. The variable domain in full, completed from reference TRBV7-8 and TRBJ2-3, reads GAGVSQSPRYKVAKRGQDVALRCDPISGHVSLFWYQQALGQGPEFLTYFQNEAQLDKSGLPSDRFFAERPEGSVSTLKIQRTQQEDSAVYLCASSMGQGWTDTQYFGPGTRLTVL.

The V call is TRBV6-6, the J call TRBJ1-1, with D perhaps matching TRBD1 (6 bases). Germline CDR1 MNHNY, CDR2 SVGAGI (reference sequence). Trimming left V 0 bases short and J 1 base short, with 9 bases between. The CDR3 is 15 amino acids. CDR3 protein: CASSYSYRENTEAFF. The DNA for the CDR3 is TGTGCCAGCAGTTACTCGTACAGGGAGAACACTGAAGCTTTCTTT.

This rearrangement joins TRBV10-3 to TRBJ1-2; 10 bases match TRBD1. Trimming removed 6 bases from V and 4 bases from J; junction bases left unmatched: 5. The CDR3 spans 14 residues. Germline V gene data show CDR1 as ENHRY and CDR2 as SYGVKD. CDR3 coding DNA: TGTGCCATCAGACGACAGGGGGCCCCCTATGGCTACACCTTC. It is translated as CAIRRQGAPYGYTF.

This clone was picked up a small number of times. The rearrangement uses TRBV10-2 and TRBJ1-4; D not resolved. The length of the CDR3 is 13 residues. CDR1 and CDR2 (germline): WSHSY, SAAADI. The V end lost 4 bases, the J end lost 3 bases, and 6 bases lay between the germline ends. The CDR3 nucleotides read TGCGCCAGCAGTGTCGGGGCTAATGAAAAACTGTTTTTT. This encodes CASSVGANEKLFF.

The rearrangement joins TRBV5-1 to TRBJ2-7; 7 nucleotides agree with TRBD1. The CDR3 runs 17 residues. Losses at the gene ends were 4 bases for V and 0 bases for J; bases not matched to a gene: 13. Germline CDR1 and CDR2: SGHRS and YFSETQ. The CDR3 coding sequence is TGCGCCAGCAGCGCGCACCTGACAGGGACCTTCTCCTACGAGCAGTACTTC. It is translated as CASSAHLTGTFSYEQYF.

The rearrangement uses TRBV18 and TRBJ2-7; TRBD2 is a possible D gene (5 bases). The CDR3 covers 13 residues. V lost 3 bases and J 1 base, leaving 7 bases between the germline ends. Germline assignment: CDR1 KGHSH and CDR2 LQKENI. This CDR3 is CASSPPGSYEQYF. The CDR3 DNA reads TGTGCCAGCTCACCCCCGGGGTCCTACGAGCAGTACTTC.

The CDR3 region is CASSLAGGGTGEQYF. Here the CDR3 DNA reads TGTGCCAGCAGCTTAGCAGGTGGAGGTACGGGCGAGCAGTACTTC. The rearrangement links TRBV11-2 to TRBJ2-7, with D perhaps matching TRBD2 (5 bases). The ends were cut back, 1 base at V and 6 bases at J, with 16 bases in the middle. CDR1 SGHAT and CDR2 FQNNGV come from the germline V gene. The CDR3 runs to 15 residues.

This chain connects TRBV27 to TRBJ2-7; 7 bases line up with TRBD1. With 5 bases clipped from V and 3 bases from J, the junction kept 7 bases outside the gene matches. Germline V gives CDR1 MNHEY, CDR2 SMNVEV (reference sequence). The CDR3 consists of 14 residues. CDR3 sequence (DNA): TGTGCCAGCAGTCTCCGGGACAGAGTCTACGAGCAGTACTTC. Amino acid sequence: CASSLRDRVYEQYF.

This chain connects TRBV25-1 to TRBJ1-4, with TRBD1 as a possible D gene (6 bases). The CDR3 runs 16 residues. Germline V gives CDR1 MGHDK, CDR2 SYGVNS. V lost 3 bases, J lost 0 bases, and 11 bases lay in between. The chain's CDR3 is CASSEGGLSTNEKLFF. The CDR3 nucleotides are TGTGCCAGCAGTGAGGGGGGGCTATCAACTAATGAAAAACTGTTTTTT. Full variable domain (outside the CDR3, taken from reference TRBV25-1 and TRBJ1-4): EADIYQTPRYLVIGTGKKITLECSQTMGHDKMYWYQQDPGMELHLIHYSYGVNSTEKGDLSSESTVSRIRTEHFPLTLESARPSHTSQYLCASSEGGLSTNEKLFFGSGTQLSVL.

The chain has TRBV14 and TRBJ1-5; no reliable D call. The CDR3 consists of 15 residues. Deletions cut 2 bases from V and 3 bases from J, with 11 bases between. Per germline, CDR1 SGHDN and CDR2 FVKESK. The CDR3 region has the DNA TGTGCCAGCAGCCAACTAGGGAGAAACAATCAGCCCCAGCATTTT. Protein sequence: CASSQLGRNNQPQHF.

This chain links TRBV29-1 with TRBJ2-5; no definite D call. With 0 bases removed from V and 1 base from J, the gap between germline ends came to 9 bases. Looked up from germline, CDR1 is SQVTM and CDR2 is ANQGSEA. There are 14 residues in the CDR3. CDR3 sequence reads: CSVEDLSLQETQYF. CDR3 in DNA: TGCAGCGTTGAAGATCTATCCCTCCAAGAGACCCAGTACTTC.

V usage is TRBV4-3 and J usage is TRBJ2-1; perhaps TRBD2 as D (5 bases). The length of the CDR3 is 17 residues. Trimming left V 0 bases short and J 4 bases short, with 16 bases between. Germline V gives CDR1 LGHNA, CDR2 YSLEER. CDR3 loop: CASSQDGSAILYNEQFF. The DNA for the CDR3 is TGCGCCAGCAGCCAAGATGGTAGCGCCATTTTATACAATGAGCAGTTCTTC.

The CDR3 protein is CASSPSAGPNYGYTF. The CDR3 nucleotides are TGTGCCAGCAGCCCCAGTGCGGGCCCCAACTATGGCTACACCTTC. The chain couples TRBV11-3 to TRBJ1-2; D is undetermined. The CDR3 loop spans 15 amino acids. Deletions cut 5 bases from V and 2 bases from J, with 15 bases between. CDR1 and CDR2 (germline): SGHNT, YENEEA.

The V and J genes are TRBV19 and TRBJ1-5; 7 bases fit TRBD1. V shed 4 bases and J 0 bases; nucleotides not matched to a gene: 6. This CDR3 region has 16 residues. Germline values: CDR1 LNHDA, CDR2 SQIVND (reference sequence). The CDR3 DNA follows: TGTGCCAGTAGTACCCGAGACAGGGATAGCAATCAGCCCCAGCATTTT. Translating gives CASSTRDRDSNQPQHF.

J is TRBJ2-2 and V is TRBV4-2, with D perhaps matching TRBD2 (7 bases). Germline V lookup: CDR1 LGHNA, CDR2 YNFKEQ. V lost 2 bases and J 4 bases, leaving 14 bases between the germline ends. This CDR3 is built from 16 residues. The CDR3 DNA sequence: TGTGCCAGCAGCCAATTGGGGGGCGGGAGCACCGGGGAGCTGTTTTTT. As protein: CASSQLGGGSTGELFF.

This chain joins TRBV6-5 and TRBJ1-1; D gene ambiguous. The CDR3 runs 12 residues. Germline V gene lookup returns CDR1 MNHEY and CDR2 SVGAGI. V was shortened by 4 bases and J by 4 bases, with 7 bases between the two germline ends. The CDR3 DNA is TGTGCCAGCAGTTGGCGGGTCACTGAAGCTTTCTTT. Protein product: CASSWRVTEAFF.

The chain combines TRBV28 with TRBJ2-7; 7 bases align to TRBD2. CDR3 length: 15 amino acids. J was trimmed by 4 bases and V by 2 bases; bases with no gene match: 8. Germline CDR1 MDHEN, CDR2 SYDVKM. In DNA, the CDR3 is TGTGCCAGCAGTTTACTAGCGGCCAATTGGTACGAGCAGTACTTC. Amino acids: CASSLLAANWYEQYF.

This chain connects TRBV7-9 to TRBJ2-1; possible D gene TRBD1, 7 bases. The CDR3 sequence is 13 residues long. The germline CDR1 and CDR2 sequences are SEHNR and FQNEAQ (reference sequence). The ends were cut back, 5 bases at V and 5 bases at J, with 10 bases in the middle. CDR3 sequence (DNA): TGTGCCAGCAGCCTCAGGGGGGACAATGAGCAGTTCTTC. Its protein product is CASSLRGDNEQFF. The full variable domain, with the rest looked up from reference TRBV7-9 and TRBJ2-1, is DTGVSQNPRHKITKRGQNVTFRCDPISEHNRLYWYRQTLGQGPEFLTYFQNEAQLEKSRLLSDRFSAERPKGSFSTLEIQRTEQGDSAMYLCASSLRGDNEQFFGPGTRLTVL.

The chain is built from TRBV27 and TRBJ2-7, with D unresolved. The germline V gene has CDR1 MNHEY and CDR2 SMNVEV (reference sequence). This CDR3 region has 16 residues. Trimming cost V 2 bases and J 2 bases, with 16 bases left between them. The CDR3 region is CASSLTGSAETYEQYF. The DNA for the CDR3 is TGTGCCAGCAGTTTAACGGGTTCGGCAGAAACCTACGAGCAGTACTTC.

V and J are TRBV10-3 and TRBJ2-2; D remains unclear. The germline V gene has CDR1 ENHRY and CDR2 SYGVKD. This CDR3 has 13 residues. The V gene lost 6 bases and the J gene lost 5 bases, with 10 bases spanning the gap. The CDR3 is CAISGPGTGELFF. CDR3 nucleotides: TGTGCCATCAGCGGCCCCGGGACCGGGGAGCTGTTTTTT.

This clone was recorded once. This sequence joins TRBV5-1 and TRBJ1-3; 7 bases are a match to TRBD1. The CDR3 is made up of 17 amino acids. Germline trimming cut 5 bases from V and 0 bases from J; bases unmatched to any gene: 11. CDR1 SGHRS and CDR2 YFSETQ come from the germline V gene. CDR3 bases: TGCGCCAGCAGACCTGCCCCGGGACAGAGCTCTGGAAACACCATATATTTT. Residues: CASRPAPGQSSGNTIYF.

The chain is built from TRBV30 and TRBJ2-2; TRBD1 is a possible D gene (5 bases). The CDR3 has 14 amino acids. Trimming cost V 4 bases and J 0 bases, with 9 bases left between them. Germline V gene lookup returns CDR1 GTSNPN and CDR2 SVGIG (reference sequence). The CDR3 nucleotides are TGTGCCTGGACCCAGGGTACGAACACCGGGGAGCTGTTTTTT. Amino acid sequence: CAWTQGTNTGELFF.